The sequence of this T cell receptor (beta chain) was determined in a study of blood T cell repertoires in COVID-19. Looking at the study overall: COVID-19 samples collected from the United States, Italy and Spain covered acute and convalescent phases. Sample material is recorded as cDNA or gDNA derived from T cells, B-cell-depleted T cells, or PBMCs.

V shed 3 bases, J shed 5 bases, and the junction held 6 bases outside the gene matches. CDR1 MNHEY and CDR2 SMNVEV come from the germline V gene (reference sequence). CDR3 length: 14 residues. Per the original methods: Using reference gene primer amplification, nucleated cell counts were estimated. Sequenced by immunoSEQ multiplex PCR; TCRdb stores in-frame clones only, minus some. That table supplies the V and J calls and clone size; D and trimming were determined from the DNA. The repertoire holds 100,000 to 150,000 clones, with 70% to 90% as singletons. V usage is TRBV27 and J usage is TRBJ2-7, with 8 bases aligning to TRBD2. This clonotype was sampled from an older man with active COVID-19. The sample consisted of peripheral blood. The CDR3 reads CASSLASGSDEQYF. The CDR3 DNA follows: TGTGCCAGCAGTTTGGCGAGCGGGAGCGACGAGCAGTACTTC.